A single sample is the source of the 15 T cell receptor beta chains below, sequenced in a study of T-cell memory formation after mild COVID-19. In TCRdb, the 5' RACE reads were re-called with MiXCR into one record per CDR3 protein. The table has 95,000 to 110,000 distinct CDR3 sequences, about an eighth seen once. The sequenced sample consisted of PBMCs or a T cell subset sorted from them (not recorded which). These TCRs come from a man between 18 and 29 years old who had mild COVID-19 (a few samples of this study predate the infection). Cell type and time point are not known.

V is TRBV4-1 and J is TRBJ2-3; D uncertain. The CDR3 extends over 15 amino acids. Germline V gene data show CDR1 as MGHRA and CDR2 as YSYEKL. The germline V and J ends were trimmed by 0 bases and 0 bases, with 7 bases remaining between them. The CDR3, as DNA: TGCGCCAGCAGCCAAGAAGTACAAAGCACAGATACGCAGTATTTT. Translation: CASSQEVQSTDTQYF.

The J gene is TRBJ2-7, the V gene TRBV7-9; D not certain. The V end was cut by 8 bases, the J end by 6 bases, with 17 bases between. Germline CDR1 reads SEHNR; CDR2 reads FQNEAQ (reference sequence). The CDR3 extends over 13 amino acids. The CDR3 spells CASGPDDGFEQYV. The CDR3 DNA reads TGTGCCAGCGGCCCCGATGACGGTTTCGAGCAGTACGTC.

This clonotype was recorded a few times. V gene TRBV6-5 combines with J gene TRBJ2-2; the match to TRBD2 covers 10 bases. CDR1 and CDR2 from the germline V gene are MNHEY and SVGAGI. V dropped 0 bases and J dropped 5; count of bases not matched to a gene: 3. The CDR3 spans 16 residues. In DNA form, the CDR3 reads TGTGCCAGCAGTTACTCCAGCGGGGGGGGAACCGGGGAGCTGTTTTTT. This gives the protein CASSYSSGGGTGELFF.

This clonotype was detected many times. V gene TRBV7-9 combines with J gene TRBJ1-2, with D possibly TRBD1 on 5 matching bases. V was trimmed by 5 bases and J by 1 base, leaving 20 bases between them. Germline V gene lookup returns CDR1 SEHNR and CDR2 FQNEAQ (reference sequence). The CDR3 is 17 residues long. CDR3 in amino acids: CASSVVGGPIDNYGYTF. DNA for the CDR3: TGTGCCAGCAGCGTGGTTGGGGGACCGATCGATAACTATGGCTACACCTTC.

The rearrangement uses TRBV29-1 and TRBJ2-1; TRBD2 is a possible D gene (5 bases). The germline V gene has CDR1 SQVTM and CDR2 ANQGSEA. Trimming took off 0 bases at V and 4 bases at J, with 7 bases between the two ends. The CDR3 is made up of 13 amino acids. The CDR3 DNA is TGCAGCGTTGAAGATCCGGGGTACAATGAGCAGTTCTTC. Its protein product is CSVEDPGYNEQFF.

The chain carries TRBV13 and TRBJ2-1, with D unclear. CDR1 PRHDT and CDR2 FYEKMQ come from the germline V gene (reference sequence). The V end lost 1 base, the J end lost 4 bases, and 8 bases lay between the germline ends. The CDR3 is made up of 14 amino acids. The CDR3 sequence is CASSLVSKYNEQFF. CDR3 sequence (DNA): TGTGCCAGCAGCTTAGTCTCGAAATACAATGAGCAGTTCTTC.

The chain uses TRBV6-2 or TRBV6-3 and TRBJ2-7; 7 positions agree with TRBD1. The CDR3 spans 17 residues. The germline CDR1 and CDR2 sequences are MNHEY and SVGEGT. V shed 0 bases and J 1 base; nucleotides not matched to a gene: 9. In nucleotides, the CDR3 is TGTGCCAGCAGTTACTCGAGACAGGGTCACCGATCCTACGAGCAGTACTTC. Translated: CASSYSRQGHRSYEQYF.

V is TRBV10-3 and J is TRBJ1-6, with D perhaps matching TRBD1 (5 bases). The germline V and J ends were trimmed by 10 bases and 0 bases, with 10 bases remaining between them. This CDR3 is 14 amino acids long. Germline V gene sequence: CDR1 ENHRY, CDR2 SYGVKD. This CDR3 reads CATAGGSYNSPLHF. Here the CDR3 DNA reads TGTGCCACCGCCGGGGGCTCCTATAATTCACCCCTCCACTTT.

This rearrangement joins TRBV6-2 or TRBV6-3 to TRBJ2-5; tentative D call: TRBD1 (6 bases). The V gene's germline CDR1 is MNHEY and CDR2 SVGEGT. The CDR3 consists of 14 residues. Trimming took 4 bases from V and 4 from J, leaving 13 bases between them. In DNA, the CDR3 is TGTGCCAGCAGTTCGGACAGTGGGGGAGAGACCCAGTACTTC. Translating it yields CASSSDSGGETQYF.

The rearrangement links TRBV6-4 to TRBJ2-7; TRBD2 agrees at 9 bases. Trimming at V came to 8 bases and at J to 7 bases, leaving 12 bases not matched to a gene. Germline lookup yields CDR1 MRHNA and CDR2 SNTAGT. This CDR3 spans 14 amino acids. Here the CDR3 reads CASGRSGGLWEQYV. The CDR3, as DNA: TGTGCCAGCGGCCGTAGCGGGGGACTTTGGGAGCAGTACGTC.

The J gene is TRBJ1-2, the V gene TRBV12-3 or TRBV12-4; no definite D call. Trimming pared 5 bases from V and 3 bases from J, leaving 4 bases between. The CDR3 runs 11 residues. Here the CDR3 reads CASSQDYGYTF. DNA for the CDR3: TGTGCCAGCAGTCAGGACTATGGCTACACCTTC.

This chain uses TRBV7-9 with TRBJ2-1; 7 bases match TRBD2. The CDR3 contains 16 residues. V was clipped by 5 bases and J by 2 bases; unmatched bases: 9. Per germline, CDR1 SEHNR and CDR2 FQNEAQ (reference sequence). The CDR3 here is CASSLIPSGPYNEQFF. As DNA, the CDR3 is TGTGCCAGCAGCCTAATCCCTAGCGGACCCTACAATGAGCAGTTCTTC. The whole variable domain, filled in from reference TRBV7-9 and TRBJ2-1, reads DTGVSQNPRHKITKRGQNVTFRCDPISEHNRLYWYRQTLGQGPEFLTYFQNEAQLEKSRLLSDRFSAERPKGSFSTLEIQRTEQGDSAMYLCASSLIPSGPYNEQFFGPGTRLTVL.

This clonotype was observed a few times. The J gene is TRBJ2-4, the V gene TRBV6-5; 8 nucleotides line up with TRBD1. CDR1 is MNHEY and CDR2 is SVGAGI in the germline V gene. The J segment lost 4 bases and the V segment lost 7 bases, leaving 3 bases of the junction unmatched. This CDR3 has 13 residues. The CDR3 spells CASTDRGKNIQYF. In DNA form, the CDR3 reads TGTGCCAGCACCGACAGGGGAAAAAACATTCAGTACTTC.

V gene TRBV5-5 combines with J gene TRBJ2-3, with 8 bases lining up with TRBD1. The CDR3 is 15 amino acids. Germline CDR1 and CDR2: SGHKS and YYEKEE (reference sequence). Unmatched junction bases numbered 10, after V lost 4 bases and J lost 6 bases. The CDR3 coding sequence is TGTGCCAGCAGCCCGCGACAGGGGCGGAGGGATACGCAGTATTTT. The encoded protein is CASSPRQGRRDTQYF.

This clonotype has a handful of counts. Given a much more abundant clone one base away, this may be a read error. The J gene is TRBJ2-7, the V gene TRBV7-8, with D uncertain. CDR3 length: 12 amino acids. The V end lost 2 bases, the J end lost 2 bases, and 4 bases lay between the germline ends. The germline V gene encodes CDR1 SGHVS and CDR2 FQNEAQ. The CDR3 loop reads CASSLSPYEQYF. The CDR3 DNA reads TGTGCCAGCAGCTTATCACCCTACGAGCAGTACTTC. The variable domain in full, completed from reference TRBV7-8 and TRBJ2-7, reads GAGVSQSPRYKVAKRGQDVALRCDPISGHVSLFWYQQALGQGPEFLTYFQNEAQLDKSGLPSDRFFAERPEGSVSTLKIQRTQQEDSAVYLCASSLSPYEQYFGPGTRLTVT.